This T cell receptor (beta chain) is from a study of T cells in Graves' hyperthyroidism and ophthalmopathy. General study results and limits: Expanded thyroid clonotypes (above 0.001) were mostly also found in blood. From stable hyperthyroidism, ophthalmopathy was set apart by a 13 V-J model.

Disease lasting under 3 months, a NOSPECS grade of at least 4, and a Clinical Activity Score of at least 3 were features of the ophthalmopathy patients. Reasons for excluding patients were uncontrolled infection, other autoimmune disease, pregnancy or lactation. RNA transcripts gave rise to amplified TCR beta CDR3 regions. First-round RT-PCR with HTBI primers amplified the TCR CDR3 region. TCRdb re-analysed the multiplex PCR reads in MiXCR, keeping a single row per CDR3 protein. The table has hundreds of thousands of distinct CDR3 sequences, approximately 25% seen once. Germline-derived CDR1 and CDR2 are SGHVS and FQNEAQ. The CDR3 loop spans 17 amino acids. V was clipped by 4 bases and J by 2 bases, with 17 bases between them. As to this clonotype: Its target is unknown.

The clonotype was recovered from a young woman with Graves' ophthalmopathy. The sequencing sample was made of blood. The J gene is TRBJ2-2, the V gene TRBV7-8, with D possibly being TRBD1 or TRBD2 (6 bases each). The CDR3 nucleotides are TGTGCCAGCAGCTCCCATCGCCCGGGGGCAAACACCGGGGAGCTGTTTTTT. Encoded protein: CASSSHRPGANTGELFF.